This passage covers 8 T cell receptor beta chains from one sample sequenced in a study of vaccination and CD4 T cells after COVID-19. Which antigens these TCRs recognize remains unknown. Treatment here: roughly nine-day PBMC culture with coronavirus spike peptide pools or control peptides (ViraFEST assay). Sequenced with the Oncomine TCR Beta short-read assay was DNA taken from cultured CD4+ T cells. TCRdb used MiXCR to reprocess the PCR reads, holding one entry per CDR3 protein. Of around 15,000 distinct CDR3 sequences detected, approximately 70% appear once; the ten largest clones hold roughly 15%. Sequenced sample: CD4+ T cells from blood, cultured in vitro. The receptor source for this set is a human donor who had recovered from COVID-19.

This clonotype has only a few counts. The chain recombines TRBV20-1 with TRBJ2-7; D gene ambiguous. Germline V gives CDR1 DFQATT, CDR2 SNEGSKA (reference sequence). With 3 bases removed from V and 3 bases from J, the gap between germline ends came to 9 bases. The CDR3 loop spans 12 amino acids. CDR3 DNA sequence: TGCAGTGCTAGTTCTAGTAACTACGAGCAGTACTTC. Encoded protein: CSASSSNYEQYF.

The chain joins TRBV30 to TRBJ2-7, with D unclear. The V end lost 4 bases, the J end lost 0 bases, and 22 bases lay between the germline ends. Germline V gives CDR1 GTSNPN, CDR2 SVGIG (reference sequence). There are 17 residues in the CDR3. The CDR3 DNA follows: TGTGCCTGGACACGCCCCACCCGCCGCTCTGGCTCCTACGAGCAGTACTTC. This codes for CAWTRPTRRSGSYEQYF.

The chain carries TRBV5-5 and TRBJ2-3, with D unclear. V lost 4 bases and J lost 0, with 12 bases in between. Germline CDR1 is SGHKS and CDR2 is YYEKEE (reference sequence). The CDR3 totals 15 residues. In DNA, the CDR3 is TGTGCCAGCAGCACCCTACTTGTCAGCACAGATACGCAGTATTTT. As protein: CASSTLLVSTDTQYF.

The rearrangement joins TRBV30 to TRBJ1-5; D perhaps matches TRBD1 (6 bases). Germline values: CDR1 GTSNPN, CDR2 SVGIG (reference sequence). CDR3 length: 14 residues. Deletions cut 4 bases from V and 5 bases from J, with 15 bases between. The CDR3 reads CAWKGLGAYQPQHF. CDR3 sequence (DNA): TGTGCCTGGAAGGGGTTGGGGGCCTATCAGCCCCAGCATTTT.

This chain connects TRBV10-3 to TRBJ1-2; 7 nucleotides line up with TRBD1. The V segment lost 10 bases and the J segment 0 bases; nucleotides outside the gene matches: 11. The CDR3 is 15 residues long. CDR1 is ENHRY, CDR2 SYGVKD, per germline. The CDR3 bases are TGTGCCAGCAACTCAAACAGGGGACCTAACTATGGCTACACCTTC. Protein product: CASNSNRGPNYGYTF.

The CDR3 spells CSAAGTSGRSLAKNIQYF. The CDR3 DNA follows: TGCAGTGCTGCCGGGACTAGCGGGAGATCGCTAGCCAAAAACATTCAGTACTTC. V is TRBV20-1 and J is TRBJ2-4; 14 bases fit TRBD2. This CDR3 contains 18 residues. Germline trimming cut 5 bases from V and 0 bases from J; bases unmatched to any gene: 9. CDR1 is DFQATT and CDR2 is SNEGSKA in the germline V gene (reference sequence).

The V call is TRBV15, the J call TRBJ1-6; D is unresolved. The V gene lost 0 bases and the J gene lost 13 bases, with 16 bases spanning the gap. Germline CDR1 LNHNV, CDR2 YYDKDF (reference sequence). This CDR3 contains 15 residues. This CDR3 reads CATSREKAAYDPLHF. CDR3 bases: TGTGCCACCAGCAGAGAGAAGGCAGCCTACGACCCCCTCCACTTT. The full variable domain, its missing parts supplied by reference TRBV15 and TRBJ1-6, is DAMVIQNPRYQVTQFGKPVTLSCSQTLNHNVMYWYQQKSSQAPKLLFHYYDKDFNNEADTPDNFQSRRPNTSFCFLDIRSPGLGDTAMYLCATSREKAAYDPLHFGNGTRLTVT.

This chain joins TRBV7-2 and TRBJ2-7; D is perhaps TRBD2 (6 bases). Trimming stripped 5 bases from V and 2 bases from J, with 16 bases between. The CDR3 contains 15 residues. CDR1 is SGHTA, CDR2 FQGNSA, per germline. Here the CDR3 reads CASSPSRDLPYEQYF. CDR3 DNA: TGTGCCAGCAGCCCCAGCCGGGACTTGCCCTACGAGCAGTACTTC.